One sample yielded the 2 T cell receptor beta chains listed below, sequenced in a study of response to subunit inactivated influenza vaccine. TCRdb processed the RT-PCR reads anew with MiXCR; each CDR3 protein has one entry. The table lists under 800,000 distinct CDR3 sequences, roughly 14% of them singletons. The sequencing here drew on PBMCs from blood, taken 14 to 15 days before vaccination. The receptors were sampled from a middle-aged man who received an inactivated influenza vaccine.

Notes on this clonotype: A read error may be the cause here, since a much bigger clone is one base away. The chain carries TRBV6-2 or TRBV6-3 and TRBJ2-7, with 11 bases matching TRBD2. This CDR3 is 14 amino acids long. Germline CDR1 MNHEY, CDR2 SVGEGT. The V and J ends lost 5 bases and 2 bases, in that order; junction bases with no gene match: 2. The CDR3 reads CASSISGRAYEQYF. CDR3 nucleotide sequence: TGTGCCAGCAGTATTAGCGGGAGGGCCTACGAGCAGTACTTC.

This rearrangement joins TRBV15 to TRBJ1-1; D gene unclear. V was trimmed by 3 bases and J by 10 bases, leaving 33 bases between them. The CDR3 spans 19 residues. The germline gives CDR1 LNHNV, CDR2 YYDKDF (reference sequence). For the CDR3, the DNA is TGTGCCACCAGCAGTACCCAAACCACGAGGGCGGGGAGGTTTCGAAGAGCTTTCTTT. This sequence encodes CATSSTQTTRAGRFRRAFF.